This T cell receptor beta chain was sequenced during a study of shared clonotypes between healthy human individuals. V lost 3 bases and J 4 bases, leaving 14 bases between the germline ends. Germline assignment: CDR1 SGHAT and CDR2 FQNNGV. This CDR3 is 15 amino acids long. The protocol was immunoSEQ multiplex PCR, while the TCRdb copy is restricted to in-frame clones and leaves out a portion. The table records some 600,000 clones, about 95% of them present only once. Naive CD8 cells were CD45RO-negative, positively selected for CCR7, excluding terminally differentiated effector memory CD45RA+ cells. The chain joins TRBV11-2 to TRBJ2-3, with D possibly matching TRBD2 (6 bases). The sequencing sample was made of naive CD8+ T cells sorted from blood. The sequence derives from a woman aged 25 to 39 in good health. This CDR3 is CASSLGGMAPDTQYF. Written as DNA, the CDR3 is TGTGCCAGCAGCTTGGGCGGGATGGCGCCAGATACGCAGTATTTT.